The clone carrying this T cell receptor (beta chain) was seen more than once but under ten times. TCRdb re-called the 5' RACE reads with MiXCR, one entry per CDR3 protein. Among 340,000 or so distinct CDR3 sequences listed, about 15% were seen once. Germline CDR1 reads MNHNY; CDR2 reads SVGAGI (reference sequence). This CDR3 is 13 amino acids long. V shed 3 bases and J shed 5 bases, with 10 bases lying between them. This specimen belongs to a study of CD8 T cells in ankylosing spondylitis. Sequences were obtained from blood, either unsorted or a sorted T cell fraction (not recorded which). The receptor was isolated from a male donor with ankylosing spondylitis or in good health (not recorded which). This chain joins TRBV6-6 and TRBJ1-1; D gene unclear. CDR3 DNA: TGTGCCAGCAGTTATAGGGTGGAAACTGAAGCTTTCTTT. Amino acid sequence: CASSYRVETEAFF.